The clone carrying this TCR beta chain has more than one count but fewer than ten. The data derive from a study of patients and donors after allogeneic stem cell transplantation. TCRdb analysed the RT-PCR reads with MiXCR anew, one entry per CDR3 protein. Of under 200,000 distinct CDR3 sequences in the sample, around 28% were seen once. Germline CDR1 is KGHDR and CDR2 is SFDVKD. Deletions cut 7 bases from V and 4 bases from J, with 18 bases between. CDR3 length: 15 residues. The chain is built from TRBV24-1 and TRBJ2-5; D could derive from TRBD1 or TRBD2 (5 bases each). This clonotype was sampled from a human donor who was either an allogeneic HSCT recipient or a stem cell or donor lymphocyte infusion donor (not recorded which). It is not recorded whose cells these are; they may come from a transplant donor. The sample was blood, either unsorted or a sorted T cell fraction (not recorded which). CDR3 in amino acids: CATSPGAWEIETQYF. CDR3 sequence (DNA): TGTGCCACCAGCCCCGGGGCCTGGGAAATAGAGACCCAGTACTTC.